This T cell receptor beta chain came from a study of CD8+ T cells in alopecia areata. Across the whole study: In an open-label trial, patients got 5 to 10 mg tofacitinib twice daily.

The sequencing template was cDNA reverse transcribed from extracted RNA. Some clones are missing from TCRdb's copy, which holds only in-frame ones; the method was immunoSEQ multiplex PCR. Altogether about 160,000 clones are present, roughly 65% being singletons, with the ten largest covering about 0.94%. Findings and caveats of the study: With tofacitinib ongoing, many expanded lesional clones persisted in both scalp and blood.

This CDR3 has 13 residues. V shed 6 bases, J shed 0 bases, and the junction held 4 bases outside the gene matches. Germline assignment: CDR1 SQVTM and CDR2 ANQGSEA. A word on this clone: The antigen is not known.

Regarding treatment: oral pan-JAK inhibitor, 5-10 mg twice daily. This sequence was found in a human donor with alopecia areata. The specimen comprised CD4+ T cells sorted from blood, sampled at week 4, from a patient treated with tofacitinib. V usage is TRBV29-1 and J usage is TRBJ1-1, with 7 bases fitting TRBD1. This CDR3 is CSVSTGLNTEAFF. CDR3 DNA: TGCAGCGTCTCGACAGGGTTGAACACTGAAGCTTTCTTT.